The 31 T cell receptor beta chains below were found in one sample sequenced in a study of blood T cells in healthy people across ages (dated by TCRdb to between 2015 and 2017). Library construction relied on 5' RACE. Instrument on record: Illumina HiSeq 2500. A second PCR of about 7 to 12 cycles was run with a J-beta primer mix and a sample-barcoded 5' primer. TCRdb took the public reads, trimmed them with fastp at Q25, ran MiXCR for clone calling and kept in-frame beta chains. Entries are consolidated by CDR3 protein sequence, retaining the most common genes and DNA. This sample has hundreds of thousands of distinct CDR3 sequences in its table, and 20% to 30% of those were observed once. More than 8% of the sample belongs to the ten largest clones. This same sample was also taken into another study, of T cells of mothers and their children.

Sequencing input: blood. Every receptor here comes from a boy under 18 in good health.

Ten or more counts support this clonotype. The V call is TRBV3-1, the J call TRBJ2-5; TRBD2 agrees at 10 bases. CDR1 is LGHDT and CDR2 is YNNKEL in the germline V gene (reference sequence). Trimming cost V 1 base and J 5 bases; bases outside gene matches: 7. The CDR3 length is 16 residues. CDR3 in DNA: TGTGCCAGCAGCCAAGCAAGCGGGGGGGCCGTCGAGACCCAGTACTTC. Protein: CASSQASGGAVETQYF.

The chain combines TRBV5-1 with TRBJ2-5; D tentatively reads TRBD1 or TRBD2 (5 bases each). The CDR3 runs to 14 residues. V lost 4 bases and J 5 bases, leaving 15 bases between the germline ends. Germline loops: CDR1 SGHRS, CDR2 YFSETQ. CDR3 bases: TGCGCCAGCAGCCGGGACCGACTCGGGGAGACCCAGTACTTC. Translated: CASSRDRLGETQYF.

DNA for the CDR3: TGCAGTGCTAGAGATCTCGCGGGAGTTGTAGATACGCAGTATTTT. Its translation: CSARDLAGVVDTQYF. The chain employs TRBV20-1 and TRBJ2-3; 7 nucleotides match TRBD2. The germline gives CDR1 DFQATT, CDR2 SNEGSKA (reference sequence). The CDR3 covers 15 residues. The ends lost 0 bases at V and 5 bases at J; junction bases unmatched: 8.

The gene calls are TRBV7-2 and TRBJ2-1, with 14 nucleotides matching TRBD2. V lost 1 base to trimming and J lost 0 bases; unmatched junction nucleotides: 2. CDR1 is SGHTA, CDR2 FQGNSA, per germline. This CDR3 is 18 amino acids long. The CDR3 DNA reads TGTGCCAGCAGCTTAGTTGGGACTAGCGGGAGCTCCTACAATGAGCAGTTCTTC. It encodes CASSLVGTSGSSYNEQFF. Full variable domain (rest looked up from reference TRBV7-2 and TRBJ2-1): GAGVSQSPSNKVTEKGKDVELRCDPISGHTALYWYRQSLGQGLEFLIYFQGNSAPDKSGLPSDRFSAERTGGSVSTLTIQRTQQEDSAVYLCASSLVGTSGSSYNEQFFGPGTRLTVL.

This clonotype was found a few times. This chain connects TRBV9 to TRBJ1-4; D is unclear. The CDR3 has 13 residues. Germline lookup yields CDR1 SGDLS and CDR2 YYNGEE. V dropped 2 bases and J dropped 8 bases, with 10 bases sitting between them. CDR3 sequence: CASSVHPLEKLFF. The CDR3 region has the DNA TGTGCCAGCAGCGTGCACCCTCTGGAAAAACTGTTTTTT.

V gene TRBV4-1 combines with J gene TRBJ2-7; D is unclear. V was clipped by 0 bases and J by 3 bases, with 6 bases between them. The CDR3 runs 13 residues. CDR1 and CDR2 (germline): MGHRA, YSYEKL. The chain's CDR3 is CASSQEWVYEQYF. The CDR3 bases are TGCGCCAGCAGCCAAGAGTGGGTCTACGAGCAGTACTTC.

This clonotype was recorded only once. The CDR3 DNA reads TGTGCCAGCAGTGACCTCGGCGCGCCAGCCTACAATGAGCAGTTCTTC. Translated: CASSDLGAPAYNEQFF. This sequence joins TRBV6-1 and TRBJ2-1, with unresolved D. The CDR3 contains 16 residues. Trimming pared 3 bases from V and 2 bases from J, leaving 14 bases between. CDR1 is MNHNS, CDR2 SASEGT, per germline.

CDR3 nucleotide sequence: TGTGCCAGCAGTCCCCCGGGACAGCTCCTGGACATTCAGTACTTC. It yields the protein CASSPPGQLLDIQYF. This chain links TRBV28 with TRBJ2-4; TRBD1 agrees at 7 bases. V was clipped by 5 bases and J by 8 bases; unmatched bases: 12. The CDR3 has 15 residues. CDR1 is MDHEN, CDR2 SYDVKM, per germline.

This chain links TRBV4-2 with TRBJ2-3, with D possibly being TRBD2 (5 bases). The V and J ends lost 0 bases and 2 bases respectively, with 18 bases between them. Germline V gives CDR1 LGHNA, CDR2 YNFKEQ. The CDR3 spans 18 residues. The DNA for the CDR3 is TGTGCCAGCAGCCAAGATCGGGGAAACCCTCTCCCCACAGATACGCAGTATTTT. This translates into CASSQDRGNPLPTDTQYF.

The V gene is TRBV29-1, the J gene TRBJ2-3; D might be TRBD1 (5 bases). V lost 0 bases to trimming and J lost 0 bases, with 7 bases between them. This CDR3 region has 14 residues. CDR1 and CDR2 (germline): SQVTM, ANQGSEA. This CDR3 is CSVEDWGSTDTQYF. The CDR3, as DNA: TGCAGCGTTGAAGATTGGGGCAGCACAGATACGCAGTATTTT.

This clonotype was observed a handful of times. The V and J genes are TRBV3-1 and TRBJ1-1; D remains unclear. The CDR3 covers 16 residues. With 1 base removed from V and 8 bases from J, the gap between germline ends came to 20 bases. Germline CDR1 reads LGHDT; CDR2 reads YNNKEL (reference sequence). The CDR3 sequence is CASSQGKNSLNREAFF. The CDR3 region has the DNA TGTGCCAGCAGCCAAGGGAAGAATTCTTTAAACCGCGAAGCTTTCTTT.

Only a few counts were recorded for this clonotype. The CDR3 coding sequence is TGCAGTGCTAAGGGACTTAATTTGCCTGAAGCTTTCTTT. It yields the protein CSAKGLNLPEAFF. The chain recombines TRBV20-1 with TRBJ1-1; D might be TRBD1 (5 bases). V shed 4 bases and J shed 6 bases, with 15 bases lying between them. Per germline, CDR1 DFQATT and CDR2 SNEGSKA (reference sequence). The CDR3 is 13 amino acids.

The V and J genes are TRBV7-3 and TRBJ2-2; possibly TRBD1 for D (5 bases). Trimming left V 4 bases short and J 3 bases short, with 9 bases between. This CDR3 contains 14 residues. The germline gives CDR1 SGHTA, CDR2 FQGTGA. This CDR3 is CASSSSQDTGELFF. In DNA, the CDR3 is TGTGCCAGCAGCTCGTCACAGGACACCGGGGAGCTGTTTTTT.

The chain has TRBV6-2 or TRBV6-3 and TRBJ1-1; D unclear. This CDR3 region has 16 residues. V was cut by 0 bases and J by 0 bases, with 11 bases left in between. CDR1 and CDR2 from the germline V gene are MNHEY and SVGEGT. CDR3 protein: CASSYSFEELNTEAFF. The CDR3 nucleotides read TGTGCCAGCAGTTACTCATTTGAGGAGTTGAACACTGAAGCTTTCTTT.

The gene calls are TRBV7-2 and TRBJ2-7, with D tentatively TRBD2 (6 bases). The CDR3 covers 14 residues. Germline-derived CDR1 and CDR2 are SGHTA and FQGNSA. The germline V and J ends were trimmed by 1 base and 0 bases, with 7 bases remaining between them. For the CDR3, the DNA is TGTGCCAGCAGCTTAGAGGAGGGCTCCTACGAGCAGTACTTC. It translates to CASSLEEGSYEQYF.

This clonotype was detected only once. The rearrangement joins TRBV29-1 to TRBJ2-7, with a possible D match to TRBD1 (6 bases). Germline V CDR1 and CDR2: SQVTM, ANQGSEA. The CDR3 extends over 16 amino acids. Trimming shortened V by 1 base and J by 4 bases, and 20 bases separated the two germline ends. The DNA of the CDR3 is TGCAGCGTTGAAGCCCCTGGGCAGGGGCTGGGGTACGAGCAGTACTTC. Its translation: CSVEAPGQGLGYEQYF.

The chain links TRBV6-1 to TRBJ2-7; D may match TRBD1 or TRBD2 (6 bases each). Deletions cut 10 bases from V and 2 bases from J, with 18 bases between. The V gene's germline CDR1 is MNHNS and CDR2 SASEGT. The CDR3 has 14 residues. CDR3 region: CATKAIRGPYEQYF. The CDR3 nucleotides read TGTGCCACCAAAGCGATTCGGGGGCCCTACGAGCAGTACTTC.

The chain is built from TRBV29-1 and TRBJ1-2, with 7 bases aligning to TRBD1. The CDR3 contains 15 residues. Trimming at V came to 1 base and at J to 0 bases, leaving 5 bases not matched to a gene. Per the germline V gene, CDR1 is SQVTM and CDR2 is ANQGSEA. The CDR3 DNA follows: TGCAGCGTTGAAGGAGGTCAGGGGGCTAACTATGGCTACACCTTC. The encoded protein is CSVEGGQGANYGYTF.

This clonotype appeared a few times. The chain carries TRBV15 and TRBJ1-3; D not certain. Looked up from germline, CDR1 is LNHNV and CDR2 is YYDKDF (reference sequence). CDR3 length equals 16 residues. Trimming took 0 bases from V and 0 from J, leaving 9 bases between them. The CDR3 spells CATSRDSPNSGNTIYF. The CDR3 coding sequence is TGTGCCACCAGCAGAGACAGCCCGAACTCTGGAAACACCATATATTTT.

The gene calls are TRBV7-9 and TRBJ2-1; D is undetermined. Trimming pared 3 bases from V and 8 bases from J, leaving 8 bases between. The CDR3 totals 12 residues. CDR1 and CDR2 (germline): SEHNR, FQNEAQ (reference sequence). The DNA for the CDR3 is TGTGCCAGCAGCTTGGCGTCCTATGAGCAGTTCTTC. It encodes CASSLASYEQFF.

This chain links TRBV10-3 with TRBJ2-1, with 16 bases matching TRBD2. This CDR3 region has 16 residues. J was trimmed by 6 bases and V by 6 bases; bases with no gene match: 5. The germline V gene encodes CDR1 ENHRY and CDR2 SYGVKD. CDR3 sequence: CAIRGLAGGGPNEQFF. The CDR3 DNA sequence: TGTGCCATCAGGGGACTAGCGGGAGGGGGGCCCAATGAGCAGTTCTTC.

V gene TRBV3-1 combines with J gene TRBJ2-1; a weak D match, TRBD1 (5 bases). The CDR3 runs to 13 residues. The germline V and J ends were trimmed by 0 bases and 15 bases, with 15 bases remaining between them. The V gene's germline CDR1 is LGHDT and CDR2 YNNKEL (reference sequence). In DNA, the CDR3 is TGTGCCAGCAGCCAAGAAGGAACAGGCTCCTTGTTCTTC. Amino acids: CASSQEGTGSLFF.

In this sample, this clonotype turned up a few times. The chain joins TRBV14 to TRBJ2-1; D possibly corresponds to TRBD2 (5 bases). The V gene lost 3 bases and the J gene lost 9 bases, with 12 bases spanning the gap. CDR1 is SGHDN, CDR2 FVKESK, per germline. CDR3 length equals 13 residues. The CDR3 is CASSQPPEGEQFF. As DNA, the CDR3 is TGTGCCAGCAGCCAGCCCCCCGAGGGTGAGCAGTTCTTC.

This sequence joins TRBV12-5 and TRBJ2-5, with D perhaps matching TRBD1 or TRBD2 (7 bases each). Germline CDR1 and CDR2: LGHNT and FRNRAP. Trimming took 0 bases from V and 5 from J, leaving 10 bases between them. CDR3 length equals 14 residues. DNA of the CDR3: TGTGCTAGTGGTTTGGTGCAGGGGGGGGAGACCCAGTACTTC. Its protein is CASGLVQGGETQYF.

The chain links TRBV11-3 to TRBJ1-2; 9 bases are a match to TRBD1. After removal of 8 bases from V and 3 bases from J, the junction contained 13 bases not matched to a gene. The V gene's germline CDR1 is SGHNT and CDR2 YENEEA. The CDR3 has 16 amino acids. CDR3 coding DNA: TGTGCCAGCTCCTTCAGAGGACAGGGGTCCTACTATGGCTACACCTTC. Amino acids: CASSFRGQGSYYGYTF.

Remarks on this clonotype: One end of the junction varies from germline; a read error may be responsible. J is TRBJ2-4 and V is TRBV29-1; TRBD1 aligns across 8 bases. From germline, CDR1 is SQVTM and CDR2 ANQGSEA. The CDR3 loop spans 13 amino acids. The CDR3 loop is CSVTGTGQNIQYF. As DNA, the CDR3 is TGTAGCGTCACCGGGACAGGCCAAAACATTCAGTACTTC.

Only a few counts were recorded for this clonotype. The chain has TRBV28 and TRBJ1-1; no firm D call. Germline-derived CDR1 and CDR2 are MDHEN and SYDVKM. The CDR3 has 15 amino acids. Trimming took 2 bases from V and 5 from J, leaving 15 bases between them. The chain's CDR3 is CASSLHQPVGTEAFF. The CDR3 DNA is TGTGCCAGCAGTTTACACCAGCCAGTTGGTACTGAAGCTTTCTTT. Complete variable domain (other parts from reference TRBV28 and TRBJ1-1): DVKVTQSSRYLVKRTGEKVFLECVQDMDHENMFWYRQDPGLGLRLIYFSYDVKMKEKGDIPEGYSVSREKKERFSLILESASTNQTSMYLCASSLHQPVGTEAFFGQGTRLTVV.

This clonotype is a singleton in its sample. J is TRBJ1-5 and V is TRBV28, with unresolved D. This CDR3 region has 14 residues. Germline V CDR1 and CDR2: MDHEN, SYDVKM. Deletions cut 5 bases from V and 1 base from J, with 9 bases between. CDR3: CASSPRTSNQPQHF. Here the CDR3 DNA reads TGTGCCAGCAGTCCCCGGACGAGCAATCAGCCCCAGCATTTT.

The V gene is TRBV29-1, the J gene TRBJ2-4; D might be TRBD2 (5 bases). Germline lookup yields CDR1 SQVTM and CDR2 ANQGSEA. Deletions cut 3 bases from V and 7 bases from J, with 10 bases between. The length of the CDR3 is 12 residues. CDR3 amino acids: CSVEEGSNIQYF. The CDR3 coding sequence is TGCAGCGTTGAGGAAGGGAGCAACATTCAGTACTTC.

This clonotype was seen more than once but under ten times. The chain is built from TRBV29-1 and TRBJ2-7, with 11 bases lining up with TRBD2. This CDR3 is built from 15 residues. CDR1 and CDR2 from the germline V gene are SQVTM and ANQGSEA. The V segment lost 3 bases and the J segment 3 bases; nucleotides outside the gene matches: 7. The CDR3: CSVEASGGPDYEQYF. The CDR3 nucleotides read TGCAGCGTTGAGGCTAGCGGGGGGCCGGACTACGAGCAGTACTTC.

The J gene is TRBJ1-1, the V gene TRBV5-4; D is ambiguous. The germline CDR1 and CDR2 sequences are SGHNT and YYREEE (reference sequence). Trimming took 9 bases from V and 2 from J, leaving 11 bases between them. CDR3 size: 12 residues. CDR3 residues: CATEGFNTEAFF. The CDR3, as DNA: TGTGCCACCGAGGGCTTCAACACTGAAGCTTTCTTT. Supplemented by reference TRBV5-4 and TRBJ1-1, the full variable domain reads ETGVTQSPTHLIKTRGQQVTLRCSSQSGHNTVSWYQQALGQGPQFIFQYYREEENGRGNFPPRFSGLQFPNYSSELNVNALELDDSALYLCATEGFNTEAFFGQGTRLTVV.